These 14 T cell receptor beta chains were all obtained from the same sample, sequenced in a study of technical replicates of blood from a handful of donors. This table comes from immunoSEQ multiplex PCR, and its TCRdb copy is limited to in-frame clones, with some not included. Here the sample spans some 80,000 clones, approximately 93% being singletons. Sequenced input: T cells isolated from PBMCs. These receptors all stem from a human donor in good health.

The genes are TRBV18 and TRBJ2-3, with 9 bases identical to TRBD2. CDR1 and CDR2 from the germline V gene are KGHSH and LQKENI. The V and J ends lost 3 bases and 1 base, in that order; junction bases with no gene match: 5. The CDR3 totals 16 residues. CDR3: CASSPISGGGTDTQYF. Written as DNA, the CDR3 is TGTGCCAGCTCACCTATTAGCGGGGGAGGCACAGATACGCAGTATTTT.

The rearrangement joins TRBV2 to TRBJ1-2; D remains unclear. The germline gives CDR1 SNHLY, CDR2 FYNNEI. Trimming removed 10 bases from V and 2 bases from J, with 20 bases in between. The CDR3 is 15 amino acids. For the CDR3, the DNA is TGTGCCACCACAAGAGAGGCTTTGGCCAACTATGGCTACACCTTC. Protein sequence: CATTREALANYGYTF. Together with reference TRBV2 and TRBJ1-2, the CDR3 gives the full variable domain: EPEVTQTPSHQVTQMGQEVILRCVPISNHLYFYWYRQILGQKVEFLVSFYNNEISEKSEIFDDQFSVERPDGSNFTLKIRSTKLEDSAMYFCATTREALANYGYTFGSGTRLTVV.

This chain connects TRBV11-2 to TRBJ2-3; TRBD2 agrees at 7 bases. From germline, CDR1 is SGHAT and CDR2 FQNNGV. V dropped 3 bases and J dropped 0; count of bases not matched to a gene: 9. This CDR3 is 17 amino acids long. The CDR3 region has the DNA TGTGCCAGCAGCTTGGGGTCCGGGGGGTGGAGCACAGATACGCAGTATTTT. Protein: CASSLGSGGWSTDTQYF.

The chain joins TRBV2 to TRBJ1-3; D gene ambiguous. In germline, CDR1 is SNHLY, CDR2 FYNNEI. The CDR3 extends over 16 amino acids. V was cut by 0 bases and J by 2 bases, with 11 bases left in between. CDR3 sequence (DNA): TGTGCCAGCAGTGAAGCGGTCCGGGTGGCTGGAAACACCATATATTTT. This encodes CASSEAVRVAGNTIYF.

The V and J genes are TRBV6-5 and TRBJ2-1; possible D gene TRBD2, 5 bases. Germline CDR1 MNHEY, CDR2 SVGAGI. This CDR3 is built from 15 residues. V was trimmed by 7 bases and J by 0 bases, leaving 13 bases between them. The CDR3 is CASTRGMSSYNEQFF. The CDR3 DNA reads as TGTGCCAGCACCCGAGGGATGAGCTCCTACAATGAGCAGTTCTTC.

The genes are TRBV2 and TRBJ2-7, with a tentative D call TRBD1 (6 bases). CDR1 and CDR2 from the germline V gene are SNHLY and FYNNEI. The CDR3 totals 14 residues. Trimming removed 8 bases at V and 0 bases at J, with 14 bases between. The CDR3 DNA follows: TGTGCCAGCGGCCCGGGACACCTCTCCTACGAGCAGTACTTC. Translating it yields CASGPGHLSYEQYF.

The V call is TRBV30, the J call TRBJ1-1; 7 nucleotides agree with TRBD1. The CDR3 loop spans 13 amino acids. The germline V gene encodes CDR1 GTSNPN and CDR2 SVGIG (reference sequence). V was clipped by 2 bases and J by 8 bases; unmatched bases: 8. CDR3 protein: CAWSRGLTGEAFF. The CDR3 DNA sequence: TGTGCCTGGAGTAGGGGTCTGACAGGGGAAGCTTTCTTT.

The chain uses TRBV7-8 and TRBJ1-1, with D possibly matching TRBD1 (6 bases). V lost 0 bases to trimming and J lost 0 bases, with 8 bases between them. This CDR3 comprises 15 residues. Per germline, CDR1 SGHVS and CDR2 FQNEAQ. Here the CDR3 reads CASSLATGMNTEAFF. In DNA form, the CDR3 reads TGTGCCAGCAGCTTAGCTACAGGGATGAACACTGAAGCTTTCTTT.

The V call is TRBV28, the J call TRBJ1-4; D is undetermined. This CDR3 is built from 15 residues. Looked up from germline, CDR1 is MDHEN and CDR2 is SYDVKM. The V and J ends lost 5 bases and 6 bases respectively, with 16 bases between them. The CDR3 nucleotides are TGTGCCAGCAGTCGAGAAGGGAGTTTATATGAAAAACTGTTTTTT. Translating it yields CASSREGSLYEKLFF.

This sequence joins TRBV2 and TRBJ1-2; 7 bases are shared with TRBD1. The CDR3 is 12 amino acids. The V and J ends lost 7 bases and 5 bases, in that order; junction bases with no gene match: 4. Germline loops: CDR1 SNHLY, CDR2 FYNNEI. The chain's CDR3 is CASTGTAYGYTF. In nucleotides, the CDR3 is TGTGCCAGCACCGGGACAGCTTATGGCTACACCTTC.

The chain has TRBV5-6 and TRBJ2-1; D gene uncertain. The V and J ends lost 0 bases and 0 bases respectively, with 7 bases between them. The germline CDR1 and CDR2 sequences are SGHDT and YYEEEE. CDR3 length: 15 amino acids. The CDR3 DNA follows: TGTGCCAGCAGCTTGGAGTTGGCCTCCTACAATGAGCAGTTCTTC. Its translation: CASSLELASYNEQFF.

The chain has TRBV10-3 and TRBJ2-2, with 7 bases fitting TRBD2. CDR1 ENHRY and CDR2 SYGVKD come from the germline V gene. This CDR3 region has 14 residues. Germline trimming cut 6 bases from V and 2 bases from J; bases unmatched to any gene: 3. In DNA, the CDR3 is TGTGCCATCAGCCTAGCGGTTAACACCGGGGAGCTGTTTTTT. This encodes CAISLAVNTGELFF.

The chain employs TRBV5-4 and TRBJ2-5, with TRBD2 matching over 9 bases. In germline, CDR1 is SGHNT, CDR2 YYREEE (reference sequence). V was pared by 3 bases and J by 4 bases, with 4 bases of the junction left unmatched. This CDR3 has 14 amino acids. CDR3 region: CASSSSSGRETQYF. For the CDR3, the DNA is TGTGCCAGCAGCTCGAGTAGCGGGAGAGAGACCCAGTACTTC.

The chain employs TRBV28 and TRBJ1-4, with D maybe TRBD1 (6 bases). The CDR3 length is 17 residues. Germline V gives CDR1 MDHEN, CDR2 SYDVKM. Trimming left V 6 bases short and J 0 bases short, with 17 bases between. CDR3 sequence reads: CASSRRTEPATNEKLFF. The CDR3 DNA is TGTGCCAGCAGCCGGAGGACAGAACCTGCAACTAATGAAAAACTGTTTTTT.